What follows are 5 T cell receptor beta chains derived from one specimen sequenced in a study of tumor-infiltrating lymphocytes in primary liver carcinoma. With 500 ng total RNA as template and a constant-region primer, TCR beta cDNA was made. ARM-PCR was slightly modified, and three nested multiplex PCR rounds with it gave rise to the TCR beta libraries. Running approximately 10 cycles apiece, the first two PCR rounds relied on TRBV1-TRBV30 forward primers together with a C-beta reverse primer. MiXCR was run by TCRdb on the multiplex PCR reads, yielding one entry per CDR3 protein. The table has about 100,000 distinct CDR3 sequences, approximately 72% seen once; the top ten hold around 26%. Between 20 and 30 mg of unsorted bulk tissue served as the source from which RNA and DNA were co-extracted. Sequenced material: tumor-adjacent normal liver tissue. These receptors originate from a man in his forties with primary liver carcinoma and hepatitis B virus infection.

This clonotype was observed many times. The chain couples TRBV29-1 to TRBJ2-2; weak D call: TRBD1 (5 bases). Trimming removed 6 bases at V and 2 bases at J, with 10 bases between. This CDR3 spans 13 amino acids. Germline loops: CDR1 SQVTM, CDR2 ANQGSEA. The CDR3 spells CSVPDSNTGELFF. The CDR3 DNA follows: TGCAGCGTCCCTGACAGTAACACCGGGGAGCTGTTTTTT.

Only one count was recorded for this clonotype. This may arise from a read error, as a much more abundant clone is one base away. The chain has TRBV5-6 and TRBJ1-1, with D possibly matching TRBD1 (5 bases). The V end lost 4 bases, the J end lost 1 base, and 11 bases lay between the germline ends. The CDR3 spans 14 residues. Germline values: CDR1 SGHDT, CDR2 YYEEEE. CDR3 sequence (DNA): TGTGCCAGCAGCAGGGGAGAGGGGAACACTGAAGCTTTCTTT. Amino acid sequence: CASSRGEGNTEAFF.

This clonotype was seen only once. This chain joins TRBV4-1 and TRBJ1-2; weak D call: TRBD1 (5 bases). The germline CDR1 and CDR2 sequences are MGHRA and YSYEKL. The CDR3 covers 16 residues. V was pared by 9 bases and J by 8 bases, with 28 bases between. The CDR3 spells CASSLFSFMRGLGYTF. CDR3 in DNA: TGCGCCAGTTCGCTCTTTTCTTTCATGAGGGGCTTAGGCTACACCTTC.

The chain carries TRBV7-9 and TRBJ2-3; 7 bases are a match to TRBD1. Per germline, CDR1 SEHNR and CDR2 FQNEAQ (reference sequence). There are 17 residues in the CDR3. J lost 4 bases, V lost 1 base, and 11 bases had no gene match. CDR3: CASSLGKDRTFPDTQYF. DNA of the CDR3: TGTGCCAGCAGCTTAGGGAAGGACAGGACGTTTCCAGATACGCAGTATTTT.

This clonotype was observed at least ten times. This rearrangement joins TRBV5-6 to TRBJ2-1; D gene ambiguous. Germline assignment: CDR1 SGHDT and CDR2 YYEEEE. Trimming removed 0 bases from V and 8 bases from J, with 9 bases in between. The CDR3 spans 13 residues. The CDR3 region is CASSLVLTDEQFF. Here the CDR3 DNA reads TGTGCCAGCAGCTTGGTACTAACCGATGAGCAGTTCTTC.